A selection of T cell receptor beta chains follows, all from one sample in a study of blood T cell repertoires in COVID-19. Generated by immunoSEQ multiplex PCR, the TCRdb table keeps only in-frame clones and is missing some. The sample records around 130,000 clones, around 82% being singletons. Source material: peripheral blood. These TCRs come from a human donor in a cohort sampled during active COVID-19. The CDR3 runs from the conserved cysteine through the conserved F or W. A D gene is named only where the DNA matches it firmly. The size field is filled for only some rows; it gives once, few, many or a size class.

abundance | d_gene | j_gene | v_gene | CDR3nt | CDR3aa
. | . | TRBJ2-7 | TRBV6-5 | TGTGCCAGCAGTTATTCCGGGATTTCCTACGAGCAGTACTTC | CASSYSGISYEQYF
. | TRBD1 | TRBJ1-6 | TRBV27 | TGTGCCAGCAGTTCCATTAACAGGGGTAATTCACCCCTCCACTTT | CASSSINRGNSPLHF
. | TRBD2 | TRBJ2-1 | TRBV29-1 | TGCAGCGCGCTCCCAAGCGGGGGGGCTTTGAATGAGCAGTTCTTC | CSALPSGGALNEQFF
few | TRBD2 | TRBJ2-5 | TRBV5-4 | TGTGCCAGCAGCCCCGGGGGGGCCCACGAGACCCAGTACTTC | CASSPGGAHETQYF
. | . | TRBJ1-5 | TRBV4-1 | TGCGCCAGCAGCCAAGATCCCAGGGTGGGCTACAATCAGCCCCAGCATTTT | CASSQDPRVGYNQPQHF
. | TRBD2 | TRBJ2-3 | TRBV5-1 | TGCGCCAGCAGCCGACTAGCGGGGGCCCGAGGAACGCAGTATTTT | CASSRLAGARGTQYF
. | TRBD1 | TRBJ2-5 | TRBV13 | TGTGCCAGCAGCCGGGACAGGGGACCCTCCAAACAAGAGACCCAGTACTTC | CASSRDRGPSKQETQYF
. | TRBD1 | TRBJ2-1 | TRBV5-1 | TGCGCCAGCAGCTTCCCGGGACAGGGGGATGCCTACAATGAGCAGTTCTTC | CASSFPGQGDAYNEQFF
. | TRBD2 | TRBJ2-1 | TRBV5-5 | TGTGCCAGCAGCTTGGTAGCGGGGGCCTACAATGAGCAGTTCTTC | CASSLVAGAYNEQFF
. | . | TRBJ1-5 | TRBV6-5 | TGTGCCAGCAGGAAGGACAGTGGCAATCAGCCCCAGCATTTT | CASRKDSGNQPQHF
. | TRBD2 | TRBJ2-7 | TRBV5-1 | TGCGCCAGCAGCTTGGGTGCGGGGGGACCCTACGAGCAGTACTTC | CASSLGAGGPYEQYF
. | TRBD2 | TRBJ2-3 | TRBV18 | TGTGCCAGCTCACCACGCGCTAGCGGGGGGGCAGATACGCAGTATTTT | CASSPRASGGADTQYF
. | TRBD1 | TRBJ1-2 | TRBV28 | TGTGCCAGCAGTAGCCCGGGACAGGGGTTCTATGGCTACACCTTC | CASSSPGQGFYGYTF
. | TRBD1 | TRBJ1-3 | TRBV5-1 | TGCGCCAGCAGCTTGGAGACAGGGACCTCTGGAAACACCATATATTTT | CASSLETGTSGNTIYF
. | . | TRBJ2-2 | TRBV5-6 | TGTGCCAGCAGCTTGGCGGGGAGGGGGGCCGGGGAGCTGTTTTTT | CASSLAGRGAGELFF
. | . | TRBJ2-5 | TRBV2 | TGTGCCAGCAGTAGGGAGTTTGGAAAAGAGACCCAGTACTTC | CASSREFGKETQYF